A single sample is the source of the 10 T cell receptor beta chains below, sequenced in a study of CD8+ T cells in alopecia areata. The treatment: oral pan-JAK inhibitor, 5-10 mg twice daily. RNA, once extracted, was reverse transcribed into cDNA for use as the sequencing template. TCRdb's table, derived via immunoSEQ multiplex PCR, lists solely in-frame clones and lacks some. The data contain more than 200,000 clones, approximately 47% of them singletons. The material was CD4+ T cells sorted from blood, obtained at roughly week 36, from a patient treated with tofacitinib. The source of these receptors is a human donor with alopecia areata.

This chain links TRBV2 with TRBJ2-3, with D hard to call. CDR1 SNHLY and CDR2 FYNNEI come from the germline V gene. V was trimmed by 5 bases and J by 0 bases, leaving 15 bases between them. This CDR3 is 16 amino acids long. The CDR3: CASSLDSLGSTDTQYF. The CDR3 DNA is TGTGCCAGCAGTCTCGATAGCCTCGGGAGCACAGATACGCAGTATTTT.

For the CDR3, the DNA is TGTGCCAGCAGCCCCGAGTCCACTAGCGGGAGGATGCACGAGCAGTACTTC. Translated, it gives CASSPESTSGRMHEQYF. The chain couples TRBV7-2 to TRBJ2-7; 12 bases are shared with TRBD2. The CDR3 is 17 amino acids. Germline V gives CDR1 SGHTA, CDR2 FQGNSA. The V segment lost 5 bases and the J segment 5 bases; nucleotides outside the gene matches: 13.

This chain links TRBV7-9 with TRBJ2-3, with D maybe TRBD2 (5 bases). The CDR3 runs to 15 residues. From germline, CDR1 is SEHNR and CDR2 FQNEAQ (reference sequence). V was clipped by 4 bases and J by 0 bases, with 11 bases between them. DNA for the CDR3: TGTGCCAGCAGCTCCCGGACGGGGAGCACAGATACGCAGTATTTT. It encodes CASSSRTGSTDTQYF.

The chain has TRBV7-9 and TRBJ2-1; 8 nucleotides align to TRBD2. J lost 0 bases, V lost 4 bases, and 11 bases had no gene match. Germline V lookup: CDR1 SEHNR, CDR2 FQNEAQ (reference sequence). This CDR3 comprises 18 residues. The CDR3 spells CASSSLIPSGSSYNEQFF. DNA for the CDR3: TGTGCCAGCAGCTCATTAATCCCAAGCGGGAGCTCCTACAATGAGCAGTTCTTC.

The chain joins TRBV29-1 to TRBJ2-7; 7 nucleotides match TRBD1. The CDR3 has 13 residues. The trim removed 7 bases at V and 1 base at J, leaving 7 bases unmatched. Looked up from germline, CDR1 is SQVTM and CDR2 is ANQGSEA. CDR3 region: CSARTGPSYEQYF. CDR3 DNA: TGCAGCGCCAGGACAGGACCATCCTACGAGCAGTACTTC.

This clone turned up a few times. V usage is TRBV18 and J usage is TRBJ2-1; unclear D gene. Germline V gene data show CDR1 as KGHSH and CDR2 as LQKENI. Trimming removed 3 bases from V and 7 bases from J, with 10 bases in between. CDR3 length: 13 amino acids. The CDR3 bases are TGTGCCAGCTCACCCTTGATGGGAAATGAGCAGTTCTTC. Translated: CASSPLMGNEQFF. Supplemented by reference TRBV18 and TRBJ2-1, the full variable domain reads NAGVMQNPRHLVRRRGQEARLRCSPMKGHSHVYWYRQLPEEGLKFMVYLQKENIIDESGMPKERFSAEFPKEGPSILRIQQVVRGDSAAYFCASSPLMGNEQFFGPGTRLTVL.

The chain joins TRBV30 to TRBJ1-2, with D tentatively TRBD1 (5 bases). V lost 2 bases and J 0 bases, leaving 16 bases between the germline ends. CDR1 is GTSNPN and CDR2 is SVGIG in the germline V gene (reference sequence). This CDR3 spans 16 amino acids. CDR3 sequence reads: CAWSSARANPNYGYTF. DNA of the CDR3: TGTGCCTGGAGTTCTGCCAGGGCCAATCCTAACTATGGCTACACCTTC.

V gene TRBV30 combines with J gene TRBJ2-1; D gene ambiguous. The V end was cut by 1 base, the J end by 4 bases, with 14 bases between. CDR1 and CDR2 from the germline V gene are GTSNPN and SVGIG (reference sequence). The CDR3 contains 15 residues. The CDR3 reads CAWSGVADNYNEQFF. The CDR3 DNA is TGTGCCTGGAGTGGCGTGGCCGACAATTACAATGAGCAGTTCTTC. Supplemented by reference TRBV30 and TRBJ2-1, the full variable domain reads SQTIHQWPATLVQPVGSPLSLECTVEGTSNPNLYWYRQAAGRGLQLLFYSVGIGQISSEVPQNLSASRPQDRQFILSSKKLLLSDSGFYLCAWSGVADNYNEQFFGPGTRLTVL.

This clone has a handful of counts. The chain employs TRBV7-2 and TRBJ2-7; D is uncertain. The CDR3 runs to 11 residues. Looked up from germline, CDR1 is SGHTA and CDR2 is FQGNSA. V lost 4 bases to trimming and J lost 3 bases, with 4 bases between them. Here the CDR3 DNA reads TGTGCCAGCAGCTCGTTCTACGAGCAGTACTTC. Encoded protein: CASSSFYEQYF.

The table lists this clone with a few counts. The CDR3 loop is CASSYSAGTRETQYF. DNA for the CDR3: TGTGCCAGCAGTTATTCTGCCGGGACTAGGGAGACCCAGTACTTC. This chain joins TRBV6-6 and TRBJ2-5, with 8 bases that match TRBD2. The CDR3 extends over 15 amino acids. From germline, CDR1 is MNHNY and CDR2 SVGAGI (reference sequence). The trim removed 3 bases at V and 5 bases at J, leaving 8 bases unmatched.